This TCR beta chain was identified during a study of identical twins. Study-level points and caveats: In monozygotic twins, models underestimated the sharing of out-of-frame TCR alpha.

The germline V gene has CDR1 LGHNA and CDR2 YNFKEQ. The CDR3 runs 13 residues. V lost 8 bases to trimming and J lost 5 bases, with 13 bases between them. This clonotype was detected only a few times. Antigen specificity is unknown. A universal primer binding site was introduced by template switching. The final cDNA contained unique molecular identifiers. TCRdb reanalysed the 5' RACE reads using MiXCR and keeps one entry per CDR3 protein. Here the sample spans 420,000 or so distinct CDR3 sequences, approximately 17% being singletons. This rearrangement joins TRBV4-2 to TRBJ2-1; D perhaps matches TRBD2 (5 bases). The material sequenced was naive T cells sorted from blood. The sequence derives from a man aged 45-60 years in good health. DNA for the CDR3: TGTGCCAGCGCGGTAGCGCTAGACAATGAGCAGTTCTTC. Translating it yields CASAVALDNEQFF.